A single T cell receptor (beta chain) is shown here with its context. Antigen specificity is unknown. TCRdb reanalysed the RT-PCR reads using MiXCR and keeps one entry per CDR3 protein. The sample has hundreds of thousands of distinct CDR3 sequences; about a sixth are singletons. Germline V gene lookup returns CDR1 MDHEN and CDR2 SYDVKM. This CDR3 spans 16 amino acids. Trimming pared 6 bases from V and 2 bases from J, leaving 17 bases between. These data originate in a study of response to subunit inactivated influenza vaccine. Findings and caveats of the study: The authors suggested that every seasonal influenza vaccination recruits few new T cells.

The TCR was taken from a man in his forties or fifties who received an inactivated influenza vaccine. Material: PBMCs from blood, obtained approximately 12 days after vaccination. The genes are TRBV28 and TRBJ1-5, with D perhaps TRBD1 (6 bases). The CDR3 loop reads CASRDPVRGGNQPQHF. CDR3 in DNA: TGTGCCAGCAGAGACCCCGTCAGGGGCGGCAATCAGCCCCAGCATTTT.